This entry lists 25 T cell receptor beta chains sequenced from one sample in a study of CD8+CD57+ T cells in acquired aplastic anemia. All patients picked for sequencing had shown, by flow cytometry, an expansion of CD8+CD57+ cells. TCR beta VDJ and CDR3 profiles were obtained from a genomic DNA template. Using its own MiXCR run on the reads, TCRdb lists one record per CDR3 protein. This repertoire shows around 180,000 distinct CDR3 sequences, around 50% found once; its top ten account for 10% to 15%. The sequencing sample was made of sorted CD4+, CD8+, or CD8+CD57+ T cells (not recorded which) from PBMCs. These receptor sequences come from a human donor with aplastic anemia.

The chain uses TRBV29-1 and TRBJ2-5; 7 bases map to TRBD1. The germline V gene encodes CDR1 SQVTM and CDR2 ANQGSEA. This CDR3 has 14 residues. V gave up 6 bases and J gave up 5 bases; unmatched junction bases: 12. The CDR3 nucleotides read TGCAGCGTCGGGGACAGAGGCTCTCGGGAGACCCAGTACTTC. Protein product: CSVGDRGSRETQYF.

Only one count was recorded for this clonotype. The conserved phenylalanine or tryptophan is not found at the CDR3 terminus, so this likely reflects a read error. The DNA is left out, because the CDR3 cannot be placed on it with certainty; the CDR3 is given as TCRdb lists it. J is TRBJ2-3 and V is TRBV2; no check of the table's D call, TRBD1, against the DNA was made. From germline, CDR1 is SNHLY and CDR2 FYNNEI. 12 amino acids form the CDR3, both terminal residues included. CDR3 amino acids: CASSEEGGTPTL.

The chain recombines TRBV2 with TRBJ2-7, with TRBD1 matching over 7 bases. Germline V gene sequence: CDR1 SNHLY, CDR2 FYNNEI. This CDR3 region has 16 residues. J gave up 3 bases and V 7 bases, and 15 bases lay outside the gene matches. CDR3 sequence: CASTRDSANGDYEQYF. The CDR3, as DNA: TGTGCCAGCACAAGGGACAGTGCTAACGGGGACTACGAGCAGTACTTC.

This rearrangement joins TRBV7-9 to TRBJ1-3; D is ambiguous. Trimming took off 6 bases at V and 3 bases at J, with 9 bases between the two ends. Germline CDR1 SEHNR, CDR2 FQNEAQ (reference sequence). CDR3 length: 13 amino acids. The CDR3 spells CASRSGDGNTIYF. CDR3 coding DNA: TGTGCCAGCAGGAGTGGGGATGGAAACACCATATATTTT.

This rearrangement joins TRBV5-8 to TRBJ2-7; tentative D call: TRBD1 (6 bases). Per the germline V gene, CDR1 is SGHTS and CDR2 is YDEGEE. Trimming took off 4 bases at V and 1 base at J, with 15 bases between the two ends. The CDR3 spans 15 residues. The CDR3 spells CASSRHRVLSYEQYF. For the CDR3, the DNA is TGTGCCAGCAGCCGACACAGGGTATTGTCCTACGAGCAGTACTTC.

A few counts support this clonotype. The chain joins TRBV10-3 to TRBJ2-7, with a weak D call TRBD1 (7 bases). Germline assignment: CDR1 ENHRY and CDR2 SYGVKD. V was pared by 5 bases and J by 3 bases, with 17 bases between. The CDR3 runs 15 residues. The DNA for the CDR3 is TGTGCCATCAGTCGCGGGACAGTAACAGGCTACGAGCAGTACTTC. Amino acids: CAISRGTVTGYEQYF.

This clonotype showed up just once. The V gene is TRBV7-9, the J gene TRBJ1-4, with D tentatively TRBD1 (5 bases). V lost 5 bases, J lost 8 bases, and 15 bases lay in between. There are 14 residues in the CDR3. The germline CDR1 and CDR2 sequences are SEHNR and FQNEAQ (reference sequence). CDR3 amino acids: CASSLARGREKLFF. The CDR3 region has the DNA TGTGCCAGCAGCCTCGCCCGGGGGAGGGAAAAACTGTTTTTT. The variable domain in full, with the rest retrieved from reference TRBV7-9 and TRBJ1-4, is DTGVSQNPRHKITKRGQNVTFRCDPISEHNRLYWYRQTLGQGPEFLTYFQNEAQLEKSRLLSDRFSAERPKGSFSTLEIQRTEQGDSAMYLCASSLARGREKLFFGSGTQLSVL.

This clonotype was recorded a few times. CDR3 in amino acids: CASRVGGTKNIQYF. In nucleotides, the CDR3 is TGTGCCAGCAGGGTAGGGGGAACCAAAAACATTCAGTACTTC. This chain uses TRBV12-3 or TRBV12-4 with TRBJ2-4; D may be TRBD1 (6 bases). CDR3 length: 14 amino acids. The V gene lost 6 bases and the J gene lost 2 bases, with 11 bases spanning the gap.

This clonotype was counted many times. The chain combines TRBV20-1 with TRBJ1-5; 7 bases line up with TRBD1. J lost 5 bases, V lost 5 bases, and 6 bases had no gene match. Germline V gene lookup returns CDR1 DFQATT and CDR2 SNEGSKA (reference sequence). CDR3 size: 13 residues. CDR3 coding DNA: TGCAGTGCTCGTAAGGGGGCAGATCAGCCCCAGCATTTT. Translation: CSARKGADQPQHF.

CDR3 sequence (DNA): TGCAGTGCTGGACTAGCGGGGGGGAGTAATGAGCAGTTCTTC. It translates to CSAGLAGGSNEQFF. The chain joins TRBV20-1 to TRBJ2-1; 15 nucleotides align to TRBD2. CDR1 and CDR2 (germline): DFQATT, SNEGSKA (reference sequence). This CDR3 spans 14 amino acids. V trimming: 5 bases; J trimming: 7 bases; junction bases outside the gene matches: 3.

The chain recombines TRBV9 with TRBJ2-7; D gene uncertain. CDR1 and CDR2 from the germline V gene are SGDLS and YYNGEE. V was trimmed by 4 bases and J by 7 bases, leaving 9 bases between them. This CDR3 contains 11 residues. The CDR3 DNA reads TGTGCCAGCAGCTTGGGTCCGGAGCAGTACTTC. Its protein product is CASSLGPEQYF.

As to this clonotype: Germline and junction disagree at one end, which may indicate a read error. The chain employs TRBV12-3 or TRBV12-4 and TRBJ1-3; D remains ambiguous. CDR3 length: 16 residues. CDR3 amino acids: CASSSLRVSSGNTIDF. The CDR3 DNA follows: TGTGCCAGCAGTTCCCTCAGAGTCAGCTCTGGAAACACCATAGATTTT.

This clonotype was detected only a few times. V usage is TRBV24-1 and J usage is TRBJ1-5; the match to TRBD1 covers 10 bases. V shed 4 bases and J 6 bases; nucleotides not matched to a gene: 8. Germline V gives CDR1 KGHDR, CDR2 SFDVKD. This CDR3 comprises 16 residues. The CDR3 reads CATSDPRTGGIQPQHF. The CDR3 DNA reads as TGTGCCACCAGTGACCCCAGGACAGGGGGAATTCAGCCCCAGCATTTT.

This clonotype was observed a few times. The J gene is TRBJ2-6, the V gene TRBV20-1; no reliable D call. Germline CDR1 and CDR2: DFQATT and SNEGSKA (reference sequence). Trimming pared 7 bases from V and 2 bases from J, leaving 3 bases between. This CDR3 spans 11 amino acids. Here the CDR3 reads CSVAGANVLTF. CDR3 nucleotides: TGCAGTGTTGCTGGGGCCAACGTCCTGACTTTC.

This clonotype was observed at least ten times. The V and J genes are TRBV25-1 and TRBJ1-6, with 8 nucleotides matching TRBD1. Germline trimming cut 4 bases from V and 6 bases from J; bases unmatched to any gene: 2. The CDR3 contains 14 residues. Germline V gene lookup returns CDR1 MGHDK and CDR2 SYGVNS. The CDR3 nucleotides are TGTGCCAGCAGTGCCGACAGGGGTAATTCACCCCTCCACTTT. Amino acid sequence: CASSADRGNSPLHF.

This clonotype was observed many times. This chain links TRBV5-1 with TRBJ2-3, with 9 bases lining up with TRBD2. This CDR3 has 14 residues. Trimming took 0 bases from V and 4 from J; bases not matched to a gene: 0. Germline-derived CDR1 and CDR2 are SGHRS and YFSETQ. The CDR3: CASSLGTSADTQYF. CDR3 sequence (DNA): TGCGCCAGCAGCTTGGGGACTAGCGCAGATACGCAGTATTTT.

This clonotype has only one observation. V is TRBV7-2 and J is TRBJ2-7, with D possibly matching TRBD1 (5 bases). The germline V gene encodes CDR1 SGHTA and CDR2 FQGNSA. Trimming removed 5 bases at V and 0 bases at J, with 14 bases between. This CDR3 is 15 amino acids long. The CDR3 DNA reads TGTGCCAGCAGCCAAGAATACAGGAACTCCTACGAGCAGTACTTC. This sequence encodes CASSQEYRNSYEQYF.

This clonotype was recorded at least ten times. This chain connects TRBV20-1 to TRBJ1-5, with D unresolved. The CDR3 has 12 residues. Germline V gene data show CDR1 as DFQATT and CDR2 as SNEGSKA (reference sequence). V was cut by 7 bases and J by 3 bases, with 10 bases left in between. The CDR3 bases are TGCAGTGGAGCAGCACTCAATCAGCCCCAGCATTTT. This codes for CSGAALNQPQHF.

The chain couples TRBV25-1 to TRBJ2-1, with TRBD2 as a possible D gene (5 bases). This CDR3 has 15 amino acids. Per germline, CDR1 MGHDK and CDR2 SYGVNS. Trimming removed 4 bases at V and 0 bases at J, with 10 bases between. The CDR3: CASSGAESSYNEQFF. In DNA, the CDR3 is TGTGCCAGCAGTGGAGCGGAGAGCTCCTACAATGAGCAGTTCTTC. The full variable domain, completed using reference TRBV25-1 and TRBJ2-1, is EADIYQTPRYLVIGTGKKITLECSQTMGHDKMYWYQQDPGMELHLIHYSYGVNSTEKGDLSSESTVSRIRTEHFPLTLESARPSHTSQYLCASSGAESSYNEQFFGPGTRLTVL.

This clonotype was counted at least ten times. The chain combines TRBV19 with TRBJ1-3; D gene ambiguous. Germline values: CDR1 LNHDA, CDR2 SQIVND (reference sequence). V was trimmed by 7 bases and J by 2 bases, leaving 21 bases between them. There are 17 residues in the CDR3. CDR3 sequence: CASNNQATRRAGNTIYF. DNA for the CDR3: TGTGCCAGTAATAACCAGGCTACCCGGCGCGCTGGAAACACCATATATTTT.

In nucleotides, the CDR3 is TGTGCCACCAGTGATTTAGGGAATACCGGGGAGCTGTTTTTT. Its translation is CATSDLGNTGELFF. The J gene is TRBJ2-2, the V gene TRBV24-1; D call uncertain. V gave up 1 base and J gave up 5 bases, with 7 bases separating them. The germline gives CDR1 KGHDR, CDR2 SFDVKD. This CDR3 has 14 residues.

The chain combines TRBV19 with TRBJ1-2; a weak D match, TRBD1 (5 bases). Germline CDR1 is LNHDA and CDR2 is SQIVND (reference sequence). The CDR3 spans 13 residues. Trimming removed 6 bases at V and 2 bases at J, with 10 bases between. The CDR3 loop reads CASSEDRNYGYTF. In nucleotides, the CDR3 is TGTGCCAGTAGCGAAGACAGAAACTATGGCTACACCTTC. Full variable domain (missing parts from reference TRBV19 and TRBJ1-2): DGGITQSPKYLFRKEGQNVTLSCEQNLNHDAMYWYRQDPGQGLRLIYYSQIVNDFQKGDIAEGYSVSREKKESFPLTVTSAQKNPTAFYLCASSEDRNYGYTFGSGTRLTVV.

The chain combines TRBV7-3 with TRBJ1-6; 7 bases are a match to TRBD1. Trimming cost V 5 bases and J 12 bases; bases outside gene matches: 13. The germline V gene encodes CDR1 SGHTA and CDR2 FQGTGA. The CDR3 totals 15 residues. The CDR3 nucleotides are TGTGCCAGCAGCCGAGACAGGGTTCCTTCCCGACCCCTCCACTTT. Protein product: CASSRDRVPSRPLHF.

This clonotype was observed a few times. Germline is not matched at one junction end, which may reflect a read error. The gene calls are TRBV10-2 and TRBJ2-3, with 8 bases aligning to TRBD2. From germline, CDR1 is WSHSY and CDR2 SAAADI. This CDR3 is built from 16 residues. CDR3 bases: TGTGCCAGCAGCCTCCTCGGGGGGGCCATCACAGATACGCAGTATTTT. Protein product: CASSLLGGAITDTQYF.

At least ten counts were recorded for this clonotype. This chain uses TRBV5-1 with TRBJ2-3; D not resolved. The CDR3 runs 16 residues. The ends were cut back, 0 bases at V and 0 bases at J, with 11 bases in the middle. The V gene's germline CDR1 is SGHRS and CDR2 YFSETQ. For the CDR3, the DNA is TGCGCCAGCAGCTTGGGCCAGCAGACTAGCACAGATACGCAGTATTTT. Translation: CASSLGQQTSTDTQYF.